The 24 T cell receptor beta chains below all came from one sample that was sequenced in a study of T cells after yellow fever vaccination. TCRdb called the 5' RACE reads again in MiXCR, with one record for every CDR3 protein. The sample lists about 220,000 distinct CDR3 sequences; approximately 3% were seen once. The input for sequencing was CD4+ T cells sorted from PBMCs, taken 10 days after the yellow fever booster vaccination. The receptors come from a man younger than 35 who received the YFV17D yellow fever vaccine.

This clonotype has ten or more counts. The V gene is TRBV6-6, the J gene TRBJ1-1, with D hard to call. The CDR3 runs 14 residues. With 0 bases removed from V and 0 bases from J, the gap between germline ends came to 5 bases. From germline, CDR1 is MNHNY and CDR2 SVGAGI (reference sequence). The CDR3 nucleotides are TGTGCCAGCAGTTACTCGTTCCTGAACACTGAAGCTTTCTTT. Its translation is CASSYSFLNTEAFF.

A few counts support this clonotype. This chain connects TRBV11-2 to TRBJ1-5; no definite D call. CDR1 SGHAT and CDR2 FQNNGV come from the germline V gene. The CDR3 length is 13 residues. Trimming removed 5 bases from V and 6 bases from J, with 11 bases in between. The CDR3 here is CASSPLGSQPQHF. The CDR3 region has the DNA TGTGCCAGCAGCCCACTAGGTAGTCAGCCCCAGCATTTT. Drawing the rest from reference TRBV11-2 and TRBJ1-5, the complete variable domain is EAGVAQSPRYKIIEKRQSVAFWCNPISGHATLYWYQQILGQGPKLLIQFQNNGVVDDSQLPKDRFSAERLKGVDSTLKIQPAKLEDSAVYLCASSPLGSQPQHFGDGTRLSIL.

This clonotype was picked up many times. The chain has TRBV27 and TRBJ2-2; TRBD1 agrees at 8 bases. CDR1 MNHEY and CDR2 SMNVEV come from the germline V gene (reference sequence). With 5 bases clipped from V and 3 bases from J, the junction kept 8 bases outside the gene matches. This CDR3 contains 16 residues. The DNA of the CDR3 is TGTGCCAGCAGTAAAACAGGGGGTCAATACACCGGGGAGCTGTTTTTT. Its translation: CASSKTGGQYTGELFF.

This clonotype was observed many times. The genes are TRBV7-8 and TRBJ1-5; D not resolved. Trimming left V 5 bases short and J 5 bases short, with 10 bases between. Germline V CDR1 and CDR2: SGHVS, FQNEAQ. This CDR3 spans 13 amino acids. CDR3 amino acids: CASSLESHQPQHF. CDR3 coding DNA: TGTGCCAGCAGCCTGGAAAGCCATCAGCCCCAGCATTTT.

V gene TRBV5-6 combines with J gene TRBJ1-2, with D unclear. Trimming pared 4 bases from V and 0 bases from J, leaving 10 bases between. Germline lookup yields CDR1 SGHDT and CDR2 YYEEEE. CDR3 length: 14 amino acids. CDR3 in amino acids: CASSPMQSNYGYTF. CDR3 sequence (DNA): TGTGCCAGCAGCCCTATGCAGTCTAACTATGGCTACACCTTC.

Ten or more counts support this clonotype. This chain links TRBV12-5 with TRBJ1-2, with 9 bases matching TRBD1. The CDR3 is 13 residues long. V dropped 5 bases and J dropped 5; count of bases not matched to a gene: 3. Per germline, CDR1 LGHNT and CDR2 FRNRAP. The CDR3 loop reads CASGPGQGYGYTF. The CDR3 nucleotides read TGTGCTAGTGGTCCCGGACAGGGGTATGGCTACACCTTC.

This clonotype came up many times. The chain employs TRBV25-1 and TRBJ2-3; D is undetermined. Germline-derived CDR1 and CDR2 are MGHDK and SYGVNS. The CDR3 sequence is 13 residues long. The V end was cut by 0 bases, the J end by 1 base, with 2 bases between. CDR3 in DNA: TGTGCCAGCAGTGAATATGGCACAGATACGCAGTATTTT. The encoded protein is CASSEYGTDTQYF.

This clonotype was observed many times. The J gene is TRBJ2-3, the V gene TRBV28, with D possibly being TRBD2 (6 bases). The CDR3 sequence is 14 residues long. Germline loops: CDR1 MDHEN, CDR2 SYDVKM. V lost 4 bases and J lost 6, with 14 bases in between. CDR3 amino acids: CASSSSGGGDTQYF. DNA for the CDR3: TGTGCCAGCAGTTCCAGCGGTGGGGGGGATACGCAGTATTTT.

This rearrangement joins TRBV5-1 to TRBJ1-1; 10 nucleotides match TRBD1. CDR3 length: 17 residues. CDR1 is SGHRS, CDR2 YFSETQ, per germline. V was pared by 0 bases and J by 5 bases, with 10 bases of the junction left unmatched. The CDR3 DNA follows: TGCGCCAGCAGCTTGGCTCCGGGACAGGGGAGGGGGACTGAAGCTTTCTTT. This encodes CASSLAPGQGRGTEAFF.

There are many counts of this clonotype. The V gene is TRBV7-2, the J gene TRBJ1-4; D might be TRBD1 (6 bases). The germline V gene encodes CDR1 SGHTA and CDR2 FQGNSA. CDR3 length equals 14 residues. CDR3 nucleotide sequence: TGTGCTAGTACAACGGGACAAAGGAGTGAAAAACTGTTTTTT. Translation gives CASTTGQRSEKLFF.

Ten or more counts support this clonotype. The V gene is TRBV5-1, the J gene TRBJ1-6, with D possibly being TRBD1 (6 bases). The germline CDR1 and CDR2 sequences are SGHRS and YFSETQ. With 4 bases removed from V and 7 bases from J, the gap between germline ends came to 12 bases. This CDR3 contains 14 residues. Written as DNA, the CDR3 is TGCGCCAGCAGCCACAGGGAAAGGAATTCACCCCTCCACTTT. Residues: CASSHRERNSPLHF.

At least ten counts were recorded for this clonotype. The chain uses TRBV10-1 and TRBJ2-3, with TRBD2 matching over 8 bases. Germline assignment: CDR1 WNHNN and CDR2 SYGVQD (reference sequence). The V gene end was trimmed by 8 bases and the J gene end by 3 bases; junction bases not matched to a gene: 7. The CDR3 length is 14 residues. The CDR3 is CASSTGGRTDTQYF. The CDR3 region has the DNA TGCGCCAGCTCCACGGGGGGGCGGACAGATACGCAGTATTTT.

This clonotype has ten or more counts. The chain is built from TRBV18 and TRBJ2-7, with a possible D match to TRBD1 (6 bases). The CDR3 consists of 14 residues. The V end lost 0 bases, the J end lost 3 bases, and 9 bases lay between the germline ends. Looked up from germline, CDR1 is KGHSH and CDR2 is LQKENI. CDR3 in amino acids: CASSPPPGVYEQYV. CDR3 DNA sequence: TGTGCCAGCTCACCACCGCCAGGGGTCTACGAGCAGTACGTC.

This clonotype was found many times. DNA for the CDR3: TGTGCCAGCAGTTACGCGGGGGGGGCCCTAAATACGCAGTATTTT. The encoded protein is CASSYAGGALNTQYF. This chain connects TRBV6-5 to TRBJ2-3, with 9 positions matching TRBD2. V lost 2 bases, J lost 7 bases, and 7 bases stayed unmatched. Looked up from germline, CDR1 is MNHEY and CDR2 is SVGAGI. This CDR3 has 15 amino acids.

This clonotype was picked up many times. The V call is TRBV30, the J call TRBJ2-5; D may be TRBD1 (6 bases). CDR3 length: 15 amino acids. In germline, CDR1 is GTSNPN, CDR2 SVGIG (reference sequence). The ends were cut back, 4 bases at V and 5 bases at J, with 20 bases in the middle. CDR3 bases: TGTGCCTGGACACCCGGACAGAGCAATCGGGAGACCCAGTACTTC. Its protein product is CAWTPGQSNRETQYF. Together with reference TRBV30 and TRBJ2-5, the CDR3 gives the full variable domain: SQTIHQWPATLVQPVGSPLSLECTVEGTSNPNLYWYRQAAGRGLQLLFYSVGIGQISSEVPQNLSASRPQDRQFILSSKKLLLSDSGFYLCAWTPGQSNRETQYFGPGTRLLVL.

This clonotype was counted ten times or more. The chain links TRBV4-2 to TRBJ2-3; no reliable D call. The V gene lost 1 base and the J gene lost 6 bases, with 8 bases spanning the gap. The CDR3 is 13 residues long. The germline CDR1 and CDR2 sequences are LGHNA and YNFKEQ. The CDR3 DNA reads as TGTGCCAGCAGCCAAGTCGACCGGGATACGCAGTATTTT. Encoded protein: CASSQVDRDTQYF.

V and J are TRBV20-1 and TRBJ1-4; D is uncertain. Trimming shortened V by 3 bases and J by 6 bases, and 8 bases separated the two germline ends. The germline V gene encodes CDR1 DFQATT and CDR2 SNEGSKA (reference sequence). The CDR3 covers 12 residues. The CDR3 nucleotides are TGCAGTGCTAGTGTCCGGGATGAAAAACTGTTTTTT. It encodes CSASVRDEKLFF.

This clonotype was detected many times. The chain carries TRBV5-1 and TRBJ2-2; D is ambiguous. V lost 0 bases, J lost 8 bases, and 14 bases lay in between. Germline values: CDR1 SGHRS, CDR2 YFSETQ. This CDR3 is built from 15 residues. The CDR3 reads CASSLELLWGGELFF. The CDR3 nucleotides are TGCGCCAGCAGCTTGGAACTTTTGTGGGGTGGGGAGCTGTTTTTT.

This clonotype was seen a few times. The V call is TRBV6-5, the J call TRBJ1-5; D is uncertain. CDR1 and CDR2 (germline): MNHEY, SVGAGI. This CDR3 spans 12 amino acids. Trimming pared 1 base from V and 7 bases from J, leaving 5 bases between. The CDR3 region has the DNA TGTGCCAGCAGTTACTTACGACAGCCCCAGCATTTT. It encodes CASSYLRQPQHF.

This clonotype has a handful of counts. The chain joins TRBV2 to TRBJ2-7; D unresolved. The CDR3 is made up of 12 amino acids. Germline lookup yields CDR1 SNHLY and CDR2 FYNNEI. Trimming removed 1 base from V and 3 bases from J, with 4 bases in between. In DNA form, the CDR3 reads TGTGCCAGCAGTGAAGACAACTACGAGCAGTACGTC. This codes for CASSEDNYEQYV.

This clonotype was found a few times. The chain recombines TRBV6-5 with TRBJ1-6; TRBD1 might be the D (5 bases). From germline, CDR1 is MNHEY and CDR2 SVGAGI. The CDR3 has 14 amino acids. Trimming removed 3 bases from V and 9 bases from J, with 12 bases in between. The chain's CDR3 is CASSYGTGPSPLHF. The CDR3 coding sequence is TGTGCCAGCAGTTATGGGACGGGACCTTCACCCCTCCACTTT.

The CDR3 protein is CASSLLEQPQHF. The CDR3 DNA follows: TGTGCCAGCAGCTTATTAGAACAGCCCCAGCATTTT. The rearrangement links TRBV7-9 to TRBJ1-5; D is unclear. Germline-derived CDR1 and CDR2 are SEHNR and FQNEAQ (reference sequence). The CDR3 covers 12 residues. Trimming pared 2 bases from V and 7 bases from J, leaving 6 bases between.

V gene TRBV29-1 combines with J gene TRBJ1-3; unclear D gene. In germline, CDR1 is SQVTM, CDR2 ANQGSEA. The CDR3 runs to 11 residues. The V gene lost 3 bases and the J gene lost 4 bases, with 4 bases spanning the gap. CDR3 DNA sequence: TGCAGCGTTGACGGCGGAAACACCATATATTTT. Residues: CSVDGGNTIYF.

This clonotype has only a few counts. This chain uses TRBV20-1 with TRBJ2-7; the match to TRBD2 covers 8 bases. Germline-derived CDR1 and CDR2 are DFQATT and SNEGSKA (reference sequence). V shed 7 bases, J shed 3 bases, and the junction held 8 bases outside the gene matches. This CDR3 has 13 residues. CDR3 sequence reads: CSVLAGQNYEQYV. For the CDR3, the DNA is TGCAGTGTCTTAGCGGGGCAGAACTACGAGCAGTACGTC.